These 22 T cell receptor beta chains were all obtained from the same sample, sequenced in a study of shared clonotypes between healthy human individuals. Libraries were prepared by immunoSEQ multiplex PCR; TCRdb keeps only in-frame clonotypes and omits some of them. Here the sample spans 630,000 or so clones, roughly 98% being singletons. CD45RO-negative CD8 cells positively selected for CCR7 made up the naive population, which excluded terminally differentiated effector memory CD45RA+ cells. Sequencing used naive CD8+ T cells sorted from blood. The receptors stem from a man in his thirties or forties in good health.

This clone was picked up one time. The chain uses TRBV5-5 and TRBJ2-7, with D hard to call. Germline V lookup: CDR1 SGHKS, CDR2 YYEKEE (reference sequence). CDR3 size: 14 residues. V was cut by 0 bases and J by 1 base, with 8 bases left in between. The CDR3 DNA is TGTGCCAGCAGCTTGGTCGCGATTTCCTACGAGCAGTACTTC. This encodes CASSLVAISYEQYF.

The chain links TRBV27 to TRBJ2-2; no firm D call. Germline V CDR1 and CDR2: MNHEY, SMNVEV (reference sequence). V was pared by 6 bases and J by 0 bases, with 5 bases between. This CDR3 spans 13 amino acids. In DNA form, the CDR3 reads TGTGCCAGCAGCCTAGCGAACACCGGGGAGCTGTTTTTT. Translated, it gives CASSLANTGELFF.

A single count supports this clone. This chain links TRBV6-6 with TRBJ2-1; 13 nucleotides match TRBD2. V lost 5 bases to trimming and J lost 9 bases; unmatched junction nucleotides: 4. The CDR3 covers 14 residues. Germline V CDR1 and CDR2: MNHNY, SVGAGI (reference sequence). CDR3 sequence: CASSRTSGSIEQFF. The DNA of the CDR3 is TGTGCCAGCAGTCGGACTAGCGGGAGTATTGAGCAGTTCTTC.

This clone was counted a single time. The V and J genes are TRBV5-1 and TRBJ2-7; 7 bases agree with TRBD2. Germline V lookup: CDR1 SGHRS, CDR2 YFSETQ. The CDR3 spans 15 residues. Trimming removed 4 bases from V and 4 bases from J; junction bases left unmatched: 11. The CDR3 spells CASSPGLPTVYEQYF. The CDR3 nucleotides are TGCGCCAGCAGCCCGGGACTACCAACTGTTTACGAGCAGTACTTC.

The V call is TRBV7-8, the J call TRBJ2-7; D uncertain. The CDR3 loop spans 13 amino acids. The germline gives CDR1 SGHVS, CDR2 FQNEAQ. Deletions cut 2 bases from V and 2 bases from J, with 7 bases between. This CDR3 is CASSLNSAYEQYF. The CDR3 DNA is TGTGCCAGCAGCTTAAACAGCGCCTACGAGCAGTACTTC.

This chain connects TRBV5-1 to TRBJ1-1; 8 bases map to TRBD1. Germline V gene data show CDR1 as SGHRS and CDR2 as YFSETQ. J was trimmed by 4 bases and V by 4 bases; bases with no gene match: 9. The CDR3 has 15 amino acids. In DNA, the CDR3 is TGCGCCAGCAGCAGAATGACAGGGGAGAGCACTGAAGCTTTCTTT. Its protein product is CASSRMTGESTEAFF.

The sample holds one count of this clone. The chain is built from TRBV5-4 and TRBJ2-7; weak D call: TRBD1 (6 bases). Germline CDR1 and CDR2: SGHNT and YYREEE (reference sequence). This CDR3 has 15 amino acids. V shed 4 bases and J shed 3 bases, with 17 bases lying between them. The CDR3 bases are TGTGCCAGCAGCCCGGAGGACAGACCGGACTACGAGCAGTACTTC. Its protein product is CASSPEDRPDYEQYF.

Written as DNA, the CDR3 is TGTGCCAGCAGCGAAAGAGAGGTAGATACGCAGTATTTT. Translated: CASSEREVDTQYF. The V gene is TRBV7-9, the J gene TRBJ2-3, with D hard to call. The CDR3 runs to 13 residues. V lost 5 bases to trimming and J lost 5 bases, with 11 bases between them. Germline V gene data show CDR1 as SEHNR and CDR2 as FQNEAQ (reference sequence).

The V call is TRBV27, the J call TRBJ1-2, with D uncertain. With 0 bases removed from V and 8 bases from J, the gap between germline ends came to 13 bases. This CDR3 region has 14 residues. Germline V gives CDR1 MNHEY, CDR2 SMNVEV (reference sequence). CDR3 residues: CASSLSPLVEGYTF. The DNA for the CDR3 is TGTGCCAGCAGTTTATCGCCGTTGGTCGAGGGCTACACCTTC.

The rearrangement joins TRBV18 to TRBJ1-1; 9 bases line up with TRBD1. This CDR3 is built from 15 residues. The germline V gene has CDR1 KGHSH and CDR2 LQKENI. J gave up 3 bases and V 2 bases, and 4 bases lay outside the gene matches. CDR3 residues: CASSPDRDRDTEAFF. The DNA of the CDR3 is TGTGCCAGCTCACCAGATAGGGACAGGGACACTGAAGCTTTCTTT.

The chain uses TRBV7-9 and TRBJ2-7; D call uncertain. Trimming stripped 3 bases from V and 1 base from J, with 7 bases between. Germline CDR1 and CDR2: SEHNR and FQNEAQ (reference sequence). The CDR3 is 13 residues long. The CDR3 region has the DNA TGTGCCAGCAGCTTGTACGGTTCCTACGAGCAGTACTTC. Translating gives CASSLYGSYEQYF. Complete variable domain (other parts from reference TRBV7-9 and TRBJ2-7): DTGVSQNPRHKITKRGQNVTFRCDPISEHNRLYWYRQTLGQGPEFLTYFQNEAQLEKSRLLSDRFSAERPKGSFSTLEIQRTEQGDSAMYLCASSLYGSYEQYFGPGTRLTVT.

In DNA form, the CDR3 reads TGTGCCAGCAGCCAAGATCTAACCCCAACAATCACAGATACGCAGTATTTT. Translation gives CASSQDLTPTITDTQYF. The gene calls are TRBV4-2 and TRBJ2-3; D unclear. Between the trimmed V and J ends, which lost 0 bases and 2 bases, there was a span of 15 bases. CDR1 and CDR2 from the germline V gene are LGHNA and YNFKEQ. This CDR3 region has 17 residues.

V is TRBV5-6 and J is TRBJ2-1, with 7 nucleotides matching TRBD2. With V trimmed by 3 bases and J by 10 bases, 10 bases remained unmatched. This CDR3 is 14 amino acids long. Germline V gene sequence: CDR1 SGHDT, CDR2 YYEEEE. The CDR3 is CASSSSGGLAEQFF. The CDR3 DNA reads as TGTGCCAGCAGCTCCTCGGGGGGACTCGCGGAGCAGTTCTTC.

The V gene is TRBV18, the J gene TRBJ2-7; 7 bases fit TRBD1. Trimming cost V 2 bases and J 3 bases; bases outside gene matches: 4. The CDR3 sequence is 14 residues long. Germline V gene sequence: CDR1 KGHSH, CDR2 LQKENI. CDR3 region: CASSPTGTVYEQYF. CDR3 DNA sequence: TGTGCCAGCTCACCAACCGGGACAGTCTACGAGCAGTACTTC.

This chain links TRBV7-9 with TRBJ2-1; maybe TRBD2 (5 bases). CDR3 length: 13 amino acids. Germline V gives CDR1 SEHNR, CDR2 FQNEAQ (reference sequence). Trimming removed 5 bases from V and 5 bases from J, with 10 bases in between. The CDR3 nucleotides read TGTGCCAGCAGCCCGGACTTCAACAATGAGCAGTTCTTC. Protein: CASSPDFNNEQFF.

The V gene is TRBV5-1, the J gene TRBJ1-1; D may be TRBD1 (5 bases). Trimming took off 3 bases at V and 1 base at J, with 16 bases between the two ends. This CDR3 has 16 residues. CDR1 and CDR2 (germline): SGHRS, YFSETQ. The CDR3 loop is CASSWRALGENTEAFF. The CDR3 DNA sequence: TGCGCCAGCAGCTGGAGGGCCCTAGGGGAGAACACTGAAGCTTTCTTT.

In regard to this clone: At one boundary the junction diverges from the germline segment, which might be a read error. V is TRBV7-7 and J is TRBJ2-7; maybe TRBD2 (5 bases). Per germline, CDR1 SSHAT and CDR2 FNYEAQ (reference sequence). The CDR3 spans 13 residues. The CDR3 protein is CASSLNEGSEQYF. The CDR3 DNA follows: TGTGCTAGCAGCTTAAACGAGGGATCCGAGCAGTACTTC.

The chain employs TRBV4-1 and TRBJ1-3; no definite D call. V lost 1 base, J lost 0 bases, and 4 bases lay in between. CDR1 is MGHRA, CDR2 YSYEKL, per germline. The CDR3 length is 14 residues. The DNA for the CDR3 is TGCGCCAGCAGCCAAGCGCGCTCTGGAAACACCATATATTTT. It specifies CASSQARSGNTIYF.

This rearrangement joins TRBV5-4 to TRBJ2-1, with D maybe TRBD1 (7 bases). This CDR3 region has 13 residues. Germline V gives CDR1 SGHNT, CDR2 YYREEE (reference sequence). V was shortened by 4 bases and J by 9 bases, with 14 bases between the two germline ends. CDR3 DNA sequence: TGTGCCAGCAGCACGGAGGGGGCAAGTGAGCAGTTCTTC. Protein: CASSTEGASEQFF. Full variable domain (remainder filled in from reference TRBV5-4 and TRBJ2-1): ETGVTQSPTHLIKTRGQQVTLRCSSQSGHNTVSWYQQALGQGPQFIFQYYREEENGRGNFPPRFSGLQFPNYSSELNVNALELDDSALYLCASSTEGASEQFFGPGTRLTVL.

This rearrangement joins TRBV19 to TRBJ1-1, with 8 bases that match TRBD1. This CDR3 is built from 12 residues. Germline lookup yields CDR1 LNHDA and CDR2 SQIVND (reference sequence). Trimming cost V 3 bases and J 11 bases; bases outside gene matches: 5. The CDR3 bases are TGTGCCAGTAGTATCCCGGGACAGGTGGCTTTCTTT. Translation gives CASSIPGQVAFF. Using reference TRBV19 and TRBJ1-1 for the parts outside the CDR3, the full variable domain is DGGITQSPKYLFRKEGQNVTLSCEQNLNHDAMYWYRQDPGQGLRLIYYSQIVNDFQKGDIAEGYSVSREKKESFPLTVTSAQKNPTAFYLCASSIPGQVAFFGQGTRLTVV.

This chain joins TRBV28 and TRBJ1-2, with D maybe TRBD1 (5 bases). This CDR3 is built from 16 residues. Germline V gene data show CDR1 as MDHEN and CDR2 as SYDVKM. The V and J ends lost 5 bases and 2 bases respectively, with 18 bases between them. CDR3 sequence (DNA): TGTGCCAGCAGTCTCCCGGTTGAGGGGCGAAACTATGGCTACACCTTC. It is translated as CASSLPVEGRNYGYTF.

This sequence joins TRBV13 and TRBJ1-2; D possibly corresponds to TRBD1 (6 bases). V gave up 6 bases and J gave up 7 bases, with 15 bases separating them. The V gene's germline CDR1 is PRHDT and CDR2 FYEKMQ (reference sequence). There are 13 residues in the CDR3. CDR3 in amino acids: CASSFLGGTGYTF. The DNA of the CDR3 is TGTGCCAGCAGTTTTTTAGGGGGAACTGGCTACACCTTC.